These T cell receptor beta chains were read from a single sample in a study of blood T cell repertoires in COVID-19. The method was immunoSEQ multiplex PCR; TCRdb's version includes in-frame clones alone and lacks a portion of them. The sample includes hundreds of thousands of clones, roughly 80% of them seen just once. The specimen sequenced was peripheral blood. Receptors were obtained from a woman older than 75 with COVID-19, enrolled during active disease. Both conserved end residues are part of each CDR3. Each record gives: clone size, D gene, J gene, V gene, CDR3 DNA, CDR3 protein. D genes are given only for firm matches. Expanded clones get a size class; other rows say once, few or many, or leave the size out.

>few|NA|TRBJ1-5|TRBV7-9
TGTGCCAGCAGCTTAGAGGGGGATCAGCCCCAGCATTTT
CASSLEGDQPQHF
>NA|NA|TRBJ1-1|TRBV2
TGTGCCAGCCGGGGGGGAGGGGATTATTCCCAAGCTTTCTTT
CASRGGGDYSQAFF
>NA|NA|TRBJ1-1|TRBV9
TGTGCCAGCAGCGTAGATTCAGGGAACACTGAAGCTTTCTTT
CASSVDSGNTEAFF
>NA|NA|TRBJ2-7|TRBV24-1
TGTGCCACCAGTGATTCCAGACTCGGATCTTCTGAGCAGTACTTC
CATSDSRLGSSEQYF
>NA|NA|TRBJ1-5|TRBV3-1/TRBV3-2
TGTGCCAGCAGCCAAGGAGGAGGGTCTCAGCCCCAGCATTTT
CASSQGGGSQPQHF
>NA|TRBD1|TRBJ1-1|TRBV19
TGTGCCAGTAGTGCCCTCAAAGGGGGCGACACTGAAGCTTTCTTT
CASSALKGGDTEAFF
>NA|NA|TRBJ1-1|TRBV10-3
TGTGCCATCAGCAAAGGGGAGGCTGAAGCTTTCTTT
CAISKGEAEAFF
>NA|TRBD1|TRBJ1-6|TRBV2
TGTGCCAGCAGTCCGAACGGACAGGACCGCTCACCCCTCCACTTT
CASSPNGQDRSPLHF
>NA|NA|TRBJ2-2|TRBV28
TGTGCCAGCAGTTTCCTAGGGGTGACCGGGGAGCTGTTTTTT
CASSFLGVTGELFF
>NA|TRBD2|TRBJ2-7|TRBV5-6
TGTGCCAGCAGCGGGGGACTAGCGGGTTCCTACGAGCAGTACTTC
CASSGGLAGSYEQYF
>NA|NA|TRBJ1-5|TRBV12-3/TRBV12-4
TGTGCCAGCAGGGCGGGGGAACAGCCCCAGCATTTT
CASRAGEQPQHF
>NA|NA|TRBJ1-4|TRBV5-4
TGTGCCAGCAGCTTCGGGGGGGGGCCCCCAACTAATGAAAAACTGTTTTTT
CASSFGGGPPTNEKLFF
>NA|NA|TRBJ1-4|TRBV27
TGTGCCAGCAGTTTAAGGGGGTCCAATGAAAAACTGTTTTTT
CASSLRGSNEKLFF
>NA|TRBD1|TRBJ1-1|TRBV6-5
TGTGCCAGCAGTCGACAGGGGGCCCTTAACACTGAAGCTTTCTTT
CASSRQGALNTEAFF
>NA|NA|TRBJ1-4|TRBV7-2
TGTGCCAGCAGCCGGGCGGGTGGAAAACTGTTTTTT
CASSRAGGKLFF
>few|NA|TRBJ1-1|TRBV25-1
TGTGCCAGCAGTGGACTTACAGGGCGCACTGAAGCTTTCTTT
CASSGLTGRTEAFF
>NA|NA|TRBJ1-1|TRBV18
TGTGCCAGCTCACCGGGGCAGGCCATGAACACTGAAGCTTTCTTT
CASSPGQAMNTEAFF
>NA|TRBD2|TRBJ2-3|TRBV4-1
TGCGCCAGCAGCCAAGATAGCGGGAGTAATGCAGATACGCAGTATTTT
CASSQDSGSNADTQYF
>NA|TRBD2|TRBJ2-3|TRBV6-2/TRBV6-3
TGTGCCAGCAGCAAGACTAGCGGGAGGACCCGGGTCCCAGATACGCAGTATTTT
CASSKTSGRTRVPDTQYF
>NA|NA|TRBJ1-1|TRBV7-2
TGTGCCAGCAGCTCCCGGGGGTCGAACACTGAAGCTTTCTTT
CASSSRGSNTEAFF